The 11 T cell receptor beta chains given below trace back to one sample, sequenced in a study of cytomegalovirus exposure and HLA in healthy donors. TCRdb keeps only in-frame clones here, not all; method: immunoSEQ multiplex PCR. Among about 40,000 clones listed, roughly 93% were seen once. Specimen: PBMCs. The receptors shown here come from a woman under 30 in good health and CMV-seronegative.

The CDR3 DNA is TGTGCCAGCAGTTATAGTGAACAAGAGACCCAGTACTTC. Translating it yields CASSYSEQETQYF. The chain couples TRBV27 to TRBJ2-5; D is unclear. The CDR3 has 13 amino acids. Per germline, CDR1 MNHEY and CDR2 SMNVEV (reference sequence). Trimming took off 4 bases at V and 2 bases at J, with 8 bases between the two ends.

The chain recombines TRBV7-2 with TRBJ2-3; TRBD2 agrees at 10 bases. V dropped 5 bases and J dropped 6; count of bases not matched to a gene: 11. The CDR3 is made up of 16 amino acids. CDR1 and CDR2 from the germline V gene are SGHTA and FQGNSA. The CDR3 loop is CASSERLAGVGDTQYF. The CDR3 region has the DNA TGTGCCAGCAGCGAACGGCTAGCGGGAGTGGGTGATACGCAGTATTTT.

Only one count was recorded for this clone. This chain uses TRBV7-9 with TRBJ2-7; 8 nucleotides agree with TRBD1. Germline V gene data show CDR1 as SEHNR and CDR2 as FQNEAQ (reference sequence). The CDR3 is made up of 16 amino acids. The junction had 11 bases not matched to a gene; V was cut back by 5 bases and J by 2 bases. For the CDR3, the DNA is TGTGCCAGCAGCCCCGGCAGGGGGCGTAAGGCCTACGAGCAGTACTTC. Its protein product is CASSPGRGRKAYEQYF.

The gene calls are TRBV6-4 and TRBJ1-2; 7 nucleotides match TRBD1. Unmatched junction bases numbered 7, after V lost 5 bases and J lost 4 bases. The CDR3 extends over 14 amino acids. Germline assignment: CDR1 MRHNA and CDR2 SNTAGT. CDR3 in DNA: TGTGCCAGCAGTCAGACAGGGAGAAGCTATGGCTACACCTTC. This codes for CASSQTGRSYGYTF.

V gene TRBV15 combines with J gene TRBJ1-2; D unresolved. The CDR3 is made up of 13 amino acids. The germline CDR1 and CDR2 sequences are LNHNV and YYDKDF (reference sequence). Trimming removed 1 base at V and 6 bases at J, with 9 bases between. CDR3 residues: CATSRVGANGYTF. Here the CDR3 DNA reads TGTGCCACCAGCAGAGTTGGTGCTAATGGCTACACCTTC.

This chain links TRBV9 with TRBJ1-5; unclear D gene. The V and J ends lost 3 bases and 1 base respectively, with 8 bases between them. The germline V gene encodes CDR1 SGDLS and CDR2 YYNGEE. The CDR3 has 14 amino acids. CDR3 sequence: CASSGEGSNQPQHF. CDR3 in DNA: TGTGCCAGCAGCGGAGAGGGAAGCAATCAGCCCCAGCATTTT.

CDR3: CASTIWKGQVEQYF. The CDR3 DNA reads as TGTGCCAGCACCATTTGGAAGGGACAAGTCGAGCAGTACTTC. The chain combines TRBV5-4 with TRBJ2-7; the D gene is possibly TRBD1 (6 bases). CDR1 and CDR2 from the germline V gene are SGHNT and YYREEE (reference sequence). This CDR3 spans 14 amino acids. Trimming stripped 6 bases from V and 6 bases from J, with 19 bases between.

This chain links TRBV5-4 with TRBJ1-6; D ambiguous. Trimming stripped 0 bases from V and 7 bases from J, with 11 bases between. Germline lookup yields CDR1 SGHNT and CDR2 YYREEE (reference sequence). CDR3 length: 15 residues. The CDR3: CASSLGLGLNSPLHF. The CDR3 nucleotides are TGTGCCAGCAGCTTGGGACTCGGGTTGAATTCACCCCTCCACTTT.

The rearrangement links TRBV11-2 to TRBJ2-3, with D possibly matching TRBD1 (5 bases). Germline CDR1 and CDR2: SGHAT and FQNNGV. V was cut by 4 bases and J by 2 bases, with 22 bases left in between. The CDR3 totals 18 residues. The CDR3 sequence: CASSSHPRVSVVTDTQYF. The DNA for the CDR3 is TGTGCCAGCAGCTCTCACCCCAGGGTTTCAGTGGTCACAGATACGCAGTATTTT.

The rearrangement uses TRBV27 and TRBJ1-4; possible D gene TRBD1, 5 bases. Germline V gene sequence: CDR1 MNHEY, CDR2 SMNVEV (reference sequence). V lost 0 bases and J 8 bases, leaving 10 bases between the germline ends. This CDR3 has 14 residues. The CDR3: CASSLSGRGEKLFF. In nucleotides, the CDR3 is TGTGCCAGCAGTTTATCAGGGAGGGGAGAAAAACTGTTTTTT.

This chain joins TRBV6-5 and TRBJ2-1, with 11 positions matching TRBD2. J gave up 6 bases and V 2 bases, and 6 bases lay outside the gene matches. Germline V gives CDR1 MNHEY, CDR2 SVGAGI. The CDR3 covers 16 residues. The CDR3 loop is CASSYEGTSGLNEQFF. The CDR3, as DNA: TGTGCCAGCAGTTACGAGGGGACTAGCGGCCTCAATGAGCAGTTCTTC.